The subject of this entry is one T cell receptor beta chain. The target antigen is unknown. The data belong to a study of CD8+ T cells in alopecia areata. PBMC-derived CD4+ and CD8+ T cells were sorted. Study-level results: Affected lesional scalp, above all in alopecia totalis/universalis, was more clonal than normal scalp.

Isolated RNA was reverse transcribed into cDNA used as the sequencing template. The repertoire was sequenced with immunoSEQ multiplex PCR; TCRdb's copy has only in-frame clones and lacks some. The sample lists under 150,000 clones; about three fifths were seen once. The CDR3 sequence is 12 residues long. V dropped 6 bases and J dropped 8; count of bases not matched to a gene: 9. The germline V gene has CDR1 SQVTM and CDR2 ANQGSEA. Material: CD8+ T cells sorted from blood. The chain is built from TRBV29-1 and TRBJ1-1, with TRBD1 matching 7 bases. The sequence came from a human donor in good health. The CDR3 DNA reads TGCAGCGTCCCCGGGACAGATTACGAAGCTTTCTTT. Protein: CSVPGTDYEAFF.